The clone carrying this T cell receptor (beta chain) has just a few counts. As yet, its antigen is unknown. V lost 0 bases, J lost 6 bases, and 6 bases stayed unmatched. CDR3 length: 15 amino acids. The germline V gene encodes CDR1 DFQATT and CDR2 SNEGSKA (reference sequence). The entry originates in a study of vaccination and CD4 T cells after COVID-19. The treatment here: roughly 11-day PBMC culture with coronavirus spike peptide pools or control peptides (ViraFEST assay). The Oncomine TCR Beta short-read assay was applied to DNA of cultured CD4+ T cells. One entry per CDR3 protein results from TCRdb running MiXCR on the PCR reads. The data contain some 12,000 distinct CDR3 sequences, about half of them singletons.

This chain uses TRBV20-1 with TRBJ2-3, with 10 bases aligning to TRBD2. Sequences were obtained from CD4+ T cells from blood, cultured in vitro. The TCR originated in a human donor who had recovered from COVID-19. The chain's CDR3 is CSARDLAGGSDTQYF. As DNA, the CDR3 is TGCAGTGCTAGAGATTTAGCGGGAGGTTCGGATACGCAGTATTTT.